This T cell receptor beta chain is drawn from a study of blood T cell repertoires in COVID-19. Some clones are missing from TCRdb's copy, which holds only in-frame ones; the method was immunoSEQ multiplex PCR. The repertoire holds 200,000 or so clones, 88% seen once, with roughly 2.5% in the top ten. Sequencing was done on a sample of peripheral blood. This TCR came from a woman aged 55-69 years with acute or convalescent COVID-19.

CDR3 DNA sequence: TGCGCCAGCAGCTTATCAGGGGGTGAAGCTTTCTTT. It translates to CASSLSGGEAFF. The chain links TRBV5-1 to TRBJ1-1, with 7 bases that match TRBD1. The CDR3 is 12 amino acids. CDR1 is SGHRS and CDR2 is YFSETQ in the germline V gene. V was clipped by 2 bases and J by 7 bases; unmatched bases: 2. Variable domain in full (rest from reference TRBV5-1 and TRBJ1-1): KAGVTQTPRYLIKTRGQQVTLSCSPISGHRSVSWYQQTPGQGLQFLFEYFSETQRNKGNFPGRFSGRQFSNSRSEMNVSTLELGDSALYLCASSLSGGEAFFGQGTRLTVV.